Listed here are 28 T cell receptor beta chains from one sample, sequenced in a study of T cells in Graves' hyperthyroidism and ophthalmopathy. Amplification yielded TCR beta CDR3 regions, with RNA transcripts as the source. TCR CDR3 regions were first amplified by RT-PCR with HTBI primers. TCRdb reprocessed the multiplex PCR reads via MiXCR and lists one record per CDR3 protein. The table has roughly 93,000 distinct CDR3 sequences, roughly 40% seen once; the top ten hold 9.5% to 13%. The specimen was peripheral blood or thyroid tissue (not recorded which). Receptor source: a woman in her 30s with Graves' hyperthyroidism.

The chain has TRBV5-1 and TRBJ2-3; weak D call: TRBD2 (6 bases). The ends were cut back, 2 bases at V and 0 bases at J, with 16 bases in the middle. There are 17 residues in the CDR3. CDR1 and CDR2 (germline): SGHRS, YFSETQ. The CDR3 region is CASSFVLLAPSTDTQYF. The CDR3 DNA reads as TGCGCCAGCAGCTTTGTTCTGCTAGCGCCTAGCACAGATACGCAGTATTTT.

In this sample, this clonotype turned up once. V and J are TRBV6-6 and TRBJ2-2; 9 nucleotides line up with TRBD1. V shed 6 bases and J 6 bases; nucleotides not matched to a gene: 11. The germline CDR1 and CDR2 sequences are MNHNY and SVGAGI (reference sequence). The CDR3 is 16 residues long. This CDR3 reads CASSIWVQGAPGELFF. The CDR3 DNA reads as TGTGCCAGCAGCATTTGGGTACAGGGGGCCCCCGGGGAGCTGTTTTTT.

This clonotype was seen ten or more times. The genes are TRBV19 and TRBJ2-2, with D unresolved. Deletions cut 3 bases from V and 1 base from J, with 6 bases between. From germline, CDR1 is LNHDA and CDR2 SQIVND (reference sequence). The CDR3 sequence is 14 residues long. Here the CDR3 DNA reads TGTGCCAGTAGTATGGAGCAGAACACCGGGGAGCTGTTTTTT. Amino acid sequence: CASSMEQNTGELFF. The entire variable domain, with the rest obtained from reference TRBV19 and TRBJ2-2, is as follows: DGGITQSPKYLFRKEGQNVTLSCEQNLNHDAMYWYRQDPGQGLRLIYYSQIVNDFQKGDIAEGYSVSREKKESFPLTVTSAQKNPTAFYLCASSMEQNTGELFFGEGSRLTVL.

V and J are TRBV2 and TRBJ2-7; 14 nucleotides agree with TRBD2. From germline, CDR1 is SNHLY and CDR2 FYNNEI. With V trimmed by 4 bases and J by 2 bases, 13 bases remained unmatched. The CDR3 has 19 amino acids. The CDR3 reads CASSGGTSGSDSSPYEQYF. The CDR3 nucleotides are TGTGCCAGCAGTGGCGGGACTAGCGGGAGTGATTCTAGCCCCTACGAGCAGTACTTC.

There are many counts of this clonotype. The rearrangement links TRBV19 to TRBJ2-5, with a possible D match to TRBD1 (7 bases). The CDR3 runs to 14 residues. Germline CDR1 is LNHDA and CDR2 is SQIVND (reference sequence). V lost 5 bases, J lost 4 bases, and 14 bases lay in between. The CDR3 spells CASSEKQGGETQYF. The DNA for the CDR3 is TGTGCCAGTAGTGAGAAGCAGGGGGGAGAGACCCAGTACTTC.

This clonotype was seen ten or more times. The genes are TRBV20-1 and TRBJ2-7; maybe TRBD2 (6 bases). The CDR3 totals 14 residues. Germline CDR1 and CDR2: DFQATT and SNEGSKA (reference sequence). V was pared by 1 base and J by 1 base, with 11 bases between. CDR3 sequence reads: CSARGGAGSYEQYF. The CDR3 DNA follows: TGCAGTGCTAGAGGAGGGGCGGGGTCCTACGAGCAGTACTTC.

Turning to this clonotype: The junction differs from germline at one of its ends, possibly a read error. J is TRBJ1-2 and V is TRBV7-2, with 7 bases identical to TRBD1. The CDR3 sequence is 13 residues long. Germline CDR1 reads SGHTA; CDR2 reads FQGNSA. CDR3 sequence: CASSQQGRGGNTF. The CDR3 nucleotides read TGCGCCAGCAGCCAACAGGGGCGCGGTGGAAACACCTTC.

This clonotype was seen more than once but under ten times. J is TRBJ1-4 and V is TRBV29-1; no definite D call. The CDR3 is 11 residues long. V was shortened by 7 bases and J by 11 bases, with 14 bases between the two germline ends. The germline V gene has CDR1 SQVTM and CDR2 ANQGSEA. In nucleotides, the CDR3 is TGCAGCGCCCAGATAGGCCGGAAACTGTTTTTT. Translation gives CSAQIGRKLFF.

Here the CDR3 reads CASSASLVAGELFF. DNA of the CDR3: TGCGCCAGCAGCGCCAGTTTAGTAGCCGGGGAGCTGTTTTTT. This chain joins TRBV10-2 and TRBJ2-2; D is undetermined. Germline lookup yields CDR1 WSHSY and CDR2 SAAADI. The length of the CDR3 is 14 residues. V shed 6 bases and J shed 6 bases, with 14 bases lying between them.

Many counts were recorded for this clonotype. At one end the junction does not follow the germline gene, possibly because of a read error. The rearrangement links TRBV11-2 to TRBJ1-2, with D tentatively TRBD1 (5 bases). This CDR3 spans 15 amino acids. Germline assignment: CDR1 SGHAT and CDR2 FQNNGV. CDR3 DNA: TGTGCCAGCAGTTTAGGCTACGGGGCGCTCTATGGCTACACCTTC. Translating it yields CASSLGYGALYGYTF. Variable domain in full (rest from reference TRBV11-2 and TRBJ1-2): EAGVAQSPRYKIIEKRQSVAFWCNPISGHATLYWYQQILGQGPKLLIQFQNNGVVDDSQLPKDRFSAERLKGVDSTLKIQPAKLEDSAVYLCASSLGYGALYGYTFGSGTRLTVV.

Here the CDR3 DNA reads TGTGCCACCAGTGATACTCTTAGCGGGAGGGCCCGGTACGAGCAGTACTTC. It encodes CATSDTLSGRARYEQYF. V and J are TRBV24-1 and TRBJ2-7; TRBD2 agrees at 11 bases. V gave up 3 bases and J gave up 4 bases; unmatched junction bases: 10. The CDR3 is 17 residues long. Germline loops: CDR1 KGHDR, CDR2 SFDVKD.

The genes are TRBV2 and TRBJ1-5, with 8 bases matching TRBD1. This CDR3 region has 15 residues. Per the germline V gene, CDR1 is SNHLY and CDR2 is FYNNEI. V dropped 6 bases and J dropped 4; count of bases not matched to a gene: 8. The DNA for the CDR3 is TGTGCCAGCAGCCGGATCAGGGGGCGAAATCAGCCCCAGCATTTT. Protein: CASSRIRGRNQPQHF.

Many counts were recorded for this clonotype. The chain employs TRBV6-5 and TRBJ1-1, with D unresolved. CDR3 length: 16 amino acids. Between the trimmed V and J ends, which lost 0 bases and 0 bases, there was a span of 11 bases. Germline CDR1 and CDR2: MNHEY and SVGAGI. The CDR3 DNA is TGTGCCAGCAGTTACTCTCGGTGGCGGATGAACACTGAAGCTTTCTTT. Its protein is CASSYSRWRMNTEAFF.

This clonotype was picked up many times. The chain carries TRBV20-1 and TRBJ2-2; TRBD2 is a possible D gene (5 bases). CDR1 is DFQATT, CDR2 SNEGSKA, per germline (reference sequence). CDR3 size: 12 residues. Trimming left V 6 bases short and J 5 bases short, with 10 bases between. CDR3 coding DNA: TGCAGTGCCCGAACGGGGACCGGGGAGCTGTTTTTT. It encodes CSARTGTGELFF.

Remarks on this clonotype: Germline and junction disagree at one end, which may indicate a read error. The chain carries TRBV7-9 and TRBJ2-7; D remains unclear. The CDR3 runs to 13 residues. The germline CDR1 and CDR2 sequences are SEHNR and FQNEAQ (reference sequence). CDR3 coding DNA: TGTGCCAGCAACTTAATACGAACCTACGAGCAGTGCTTC. It specifies CASNLIRTYEQCF.

This chain joins TRBV29-1 and TRBJ2-5, with TRBD2 matching 8 bases. Germline assignment: CDR1 SQVTM and CDR2 ANQGSEA. This CDR3 has 12 residues. V lost 7 bases, J lost 6 bases, and 7 bases stayed unmatched. CDR3 nucleotides: TGCAGCGACGGGGGGGGGCTGAAGACCCAGTACTTC. Translation gives CSDGGGLKTQYF.

With regard to this clonotype: Mismatch with germline at one junction end may stem from a read error. The chain has TRBV5-4 and TRBJ1-2, with 7 bases that match TRBD1. The CDR3 loop spans 15 amino acids. CDR1 is SGHNT and CDR2 is YYREEE in the germline V gene (reference sequence). CDR3 sequence: CASSSPMTGRGGHTF. The CDR3, as DNA: TGCGCCAGCAGCTCGCCGATGACAGGGAGGGGTGGCCACACCTTC.

This clonotype came up many times. The rearrangement links TRBV10-3 to TRBJ1-6, with TRBD1 matching over 10 bases. The CDR3 is 16 residues long. Germline-derived CDR1 and CDR2 are ENHRY and SYGVKD. V was pared by 3 bases and J by 11 bases, with 10 bases of the junction left unmatched. Here the CDR3 DNA reads TGTGCCATCAGTGAATTCGACAGGGGGCGTCCCGCACCCCTCCACTTT. It yields the protein CAISEFDRGRPAPLHF.

At least ten counts were recorded for this clonotype. The rearrangement links TRBV29-1 to TRBJ2-5, with D perhaps assigned TRBD1 or TRBD2 (7 bases each). Trimming took 4 bases from V and 5 from J, leaving 14 bases between them. CDR1 is SQVTM and CDR2 is ANQGSEA in the germline V gene. The CDR3 has 13 amino acids. In DNA, the CDR3 is TGCAGCGTTGGTTGGCAGGGGGGGGAGACCCAGTACTTC. Residues: CSVGWQGGETQYF.

The chain uses TRBV7-9 and TRBJ1-3; D remains ambiguous. Germline-derived CDR1 and CDR2 are SEHNR and FQNEAQ (reference sequence). V shed 6 bases and J shed 0 bases, with 12 bases lying between them. CDR3 length: 15 residues. In nucleotides, the CDR3 is TGTGCCAGCAGTCTAGAGAATGTCTCTGGAAACACCATATATTTT. Translating gives CASSLENVSGNTIYF. The full variable domain, in which reference TRBV7-9 and TRBJ1-3 provide the parts outside the CDR3, is DTGVSQNPRHKITKRGQNVTFRCDPISEHNRLYWYRQTLGQGPEFLTYFQNEAQLEKSRLLSDRFSAERPKGSFSTLEIQRTEQGDSAMYLCASSLENVSGNTIYFGEGSWLTVV.

This clonotype was seen more than once but under ten times. This sequence joins TRBV9 and TRBJ1-5; no reliable D call. Trimming removed 7 bases at V and 5 bases at J, with 22 bases between. From germline, CDR1 is SGDLS and CDR2 YYNGEE. This CDR3 region has 16 residues. CDR3 amino acids: CASSPGRGLPDQPQHF. CDR3 coding DNA: TGTGCCAGCTCACCCGGGCGGGGTCTCCCCGATCAGCCCCAGCATTTT.

The chain combines TRBV7-4 with TRBJ2-5; 11 bases are shared with TRBD2. The CDR3 totals 14 residues. V lost 7 bases and J lost 4; bases outside the gene matches: 5. The germline gives CDR1 SGHVT, CDR2 SQSDAQ. The CDR3 DNA reads TGTGCCAGCAACCTAGCGGGAGGAGGAGAGACCCAGTACTTC. Protein sequence: CASNLAGGGETQYF.

This clonotype has ten or more counts. CDR3 residues: CAIRIRDGSYEQYF. The CDR3 nucleotides are TGTGCCATCAGAATCCGGGACGGTTCCTACGAGCAGTACTTC. The chain employs TRBV2 and TRBJ2-7, with D perhaps assigned TRBD1 or TRBD2 (5 bases each). The CDR3 consists of 14 residues. V dropped 10 bases and J dropped 1 base, with 17 bases sitting between them. The germline V gene encodes CDR1 SNHLY and CDR2 FYNNEI.

The genes are TRBV14 and TRBJ2-5, with 14 bases that match TRBD2. V trimming: 5 bases; J trimming: 4 bases; junction bases outside the gene matches: 9. Germline V gene data show CDR1 as SGHDN and CDR2 as FVKESK. CDR3 length: 17 amino acids. Written as DNA, the CDR3 is TGTGCCAGCAGCGACGATCCGGGACTAGCGGGAGCAGAGACCCAGTACTTC. It is translated as CASSDDPGLAGAETQYF.

This clonotype was counted many times. A much larger clonotype is one base distant, so this may be a read error. This chain joins TRBV7-3 and TRBJ1-2; no clear D. Trimming removed 4 bases from V and 5 bases from J, with 11 bases in between. Germline assignment: CDR1 SGHTA and CDR2 FQGTGA. There are 13 residues in the CDR3. CDR3: CASSSRGTYGYTF. CDR3 sequence (DNA): TGTGCCAGCAGCTCACGGGGAACATATGGCTACACCTTC.

This clonotype appeared a single time. The conserved phenylalanine or tryptophan is not found at the CDR3 terminus, so this likely reflects a read error. The chain is built from TRBV6-5 and TRBJ2-7, with 10 bases aligning to TRBD1. V dropped 5 bases and J dropped 5; count of bases not matched to a gene: 9. This CDR3 has 15 amino acids. Per the germline V gene, CDR1 is MNHEY and CDR2 is SVGAGI. The chain's CDR3 is CASSETGTGADEQYL. The CDR3 coding sequence is TGTGCCAGCAGTGAGACCGGGACAGGGGCTGACGAGCAGTACCTC.

The chain joins TRBV20-1 to TRBJ2-7; D not certain. The CDR3 is 8 residues long. In germline, CDR1 is DFQATT, CDR2 SNEGSKA (reference sequence). CDR3 sequence (DNA): TGCAGGGCGCGCGAGCAGTACTTC. Its protein is CRAREQYF.

This clonotype was picked up many times. The V call is TRBV28, the J call TRBJ1-6, with 9 bases fitting TRBD1. Germline-derived CDR1 and CDR2 are MDHEN and SYDVKM. Trimming at V came to 5 bases and at J to 9 bases, leaving 11 bases not matched to a gene. CDR3 length equals 16 residues. This CDR3 is CASSPNGGTGISPLHF. The CDR3 region has the DNA TGTGCCAGCAGTCCCAACGGTGGGACAGGGATTTCACCCCTCCACTTT.